The rows below give T cell receptor beta chains drawn from one sample of a study of CD8 T cells in ankylosing spondylitis. In TCRdb, the 5' RACE reads were re-called with MiXCR into one record per CDR3 protein. The data show fewer than 200,000 distinct CDR3 sequences, 9.8% seen once. The source material was blood, either unsorted or a sorted T cell fraction (not recorded which). These receptors originate from a female donor with ankylosing spondylitis or in good health (not recorded which). CDR3s include the opening cysteine and the closing phenylalanine or tryptophan. A D gene is named only where the DNA matches it firmly. Not every row has a clone size; where given, it reads once, few, many or a size class.

V gene: TRBV12-3/TRBV12-4; J gene: TRBJ1-5; D gene: .; clone size: many; CDR3 protein: CASARRGDQPQHF; CDR3 DNA: TGTGCCAGCGCCCGGAGGGGGGATCAGCCCCAGCATTTT
V gene: TRBV28; J gene: TRBJ1-2; D gene: .; clone size: many; CDR3 protein: CASSPETGGIVGYTF; CDR3 DNA: TGTGCCAGCAGTCCAGAGACGGGAGGAATAGTTGGCTACACCTTC
V gene: TRBV7-6; J gene: TRBJ2-2; D gene: .; clone size: .; CDR3 protein: CASSFGQFGGTSGELFF; CDR3 DNA: TGTGCCAGCAGCTTCGGACAGTTTGGCGGGACCTCTGGGGAGCTGTTTTTT
V gene: TRBV5-1; J gene: TRBJ2-1; D gene: .; clone size: many; CDR3 protein: CASSLGRSRGYNEQFF; CDR3 DNA: TGCGCCAGCAGTCTAGGGCGCTCTCGTGGTTACAATGAGCAGTTCTTC
V gene: TRBV4-3; J gene: TRBJ2-1; D gene: TRBD2; clone size: .; CDR3 protein: CASSQGTSSYYNEQFF; CDR3 DNA: TGCGCCAGCAGCCAAGGGACTAGCAGTTACTACAATGAGCAGTTCTTC
V gene: TRBV6-2/TRBV6-3; J gene: TRBJ2-5; D gene: .; clone size: few; CDR3 protein: CASSPPGNQETQYF; CDR3 DNA: TGTGCCAGCAGTCCCCCGGGAAATCAAGAGACCCAGTACTTC
V gene: TRBV20-1; J gene: TRBJ2-5; D gene: .; clone size: few; CDR3 protein: CSARELGKEETQYF; CDR3 DNA: TGCAGTGCTAGAGAACTAGGGAAGGAAGAGACCCAGTACTTC
V gene: TRBV4-3; J gene: TRBJ2-1; D gene: .; clone size: few; CDR3 protein: CASSPGGRLNEQFF; CDR3 DNA: TGCGCCAGCAGCCCAGGAGGGCGCCTCAATGAGCAGTTCTTC
V gene: TRBV27; J gene: TRBJ1-2; D gene: TRBD1; clone size: .; CDR3 protein: CASSRTGGYLYGYTF; CDR3 DNA: TGTGCCAGCTCCCGGACAGGGGGCTACCTTTATGGCTACACCTTC
V gene: TRBV4-3; J gene: TRBJ2-1; D gene: .; clone size: many; CDR3 protein: CASSQDTALNNEQFF; CDR3 DNA: TGCGCCAGCAGCCAAGATACAGCTTTAAACAATGAGCAGTTCTTC
V gene: TRBV4-1; J gene: TRBJ2-3; D gene: TRBD2; clone size: few; CDR3 protein: CASSQGTSGKYTQYF; CDR3 DNA: TGCGCCAGCAGCCAAGGGACTAGCGGGAAGTATACGCAGTATTTT
V gene: TRBV7-2; J gene: TRBJ2-7; D gene: TRBD1; clone size: few; CDR3 protein: CASSLTGGSSYEQYF; CDR3 DNA: TGTGCCAGCAGCTTGACAGGGGGCTCCTCCTACGAGCAGTACTTC
V gene: TRBV2; J gene: TRBJ2-1; D gene: .; clone size: .; CDR3 protein: CASSALASNEQFF; CDR3 DNA: TGTGCCAGCAGCGCCCTAGCGAGCAATGAGCAGTTCTTC
V gene: TRBV4-1; J gene: TRBJ2-1; D gene: .; clone size: .; CDR3 protein: CASSQGRGVNEQFF; CDR3 DNA: TGCGCCAGCAGCCAAGGCAGGGGCGTCAATGAGCAGTTCTTC
V gene: TRBV29-1; J gene: TRBJ2-1; D gene: TRBD2; clone size: .; CDR3 protein: CSVFRRESNEQFF; CDR3 DNA: TGCAGCGTTTTCCGGCGGGAGTCCAATGAGCAGTTCTTC
V gene: TRBV6-1; J gene: TRBJ2-5; D gene: TRBD2; clone size: .; CDR3 protein: CASNPIAGAGQETQYF; CDR3 DNA: TGTGCCAGCAATCCTATAGCGGGAGCGGGGCAAGAGACCCAGTACTTC